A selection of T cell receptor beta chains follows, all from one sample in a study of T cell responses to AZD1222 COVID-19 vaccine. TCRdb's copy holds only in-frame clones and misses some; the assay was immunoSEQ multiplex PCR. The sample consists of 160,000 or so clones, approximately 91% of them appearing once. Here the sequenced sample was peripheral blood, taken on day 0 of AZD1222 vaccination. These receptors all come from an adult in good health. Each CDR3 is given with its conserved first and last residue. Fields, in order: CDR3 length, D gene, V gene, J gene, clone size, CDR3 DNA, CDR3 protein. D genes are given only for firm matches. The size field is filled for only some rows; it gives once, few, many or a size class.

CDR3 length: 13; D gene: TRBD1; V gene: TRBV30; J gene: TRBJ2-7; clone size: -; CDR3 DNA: TGTGCCTGGAGTGTAGGACAGGGCTACGAGCAGTACTTC; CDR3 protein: CAWSVGQGYEQYF
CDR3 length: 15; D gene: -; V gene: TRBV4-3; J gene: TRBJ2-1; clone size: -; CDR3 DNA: TGCGCCAGCAGCCAATCTAAGAGATACGGCAATGAGCAGTTCTTC; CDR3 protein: CASSQSKRYGNEQFF
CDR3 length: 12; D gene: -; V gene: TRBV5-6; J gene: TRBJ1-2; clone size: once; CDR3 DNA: TGTGCCAGCAGCGTAAACAGGGTTGGCTACACCTTC; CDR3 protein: CASSVNRVGYTF
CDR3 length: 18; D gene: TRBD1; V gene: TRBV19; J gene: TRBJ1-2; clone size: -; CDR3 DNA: TGTGCCAGTAGTACAAGAAGACAGGGGGCGATAGCTAACTATGGCTACACCTTC; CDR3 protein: CASSTRRQGAIANYGYTF
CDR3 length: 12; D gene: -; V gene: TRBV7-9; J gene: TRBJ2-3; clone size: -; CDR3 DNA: TGTGCCAGCAGCTTATTGACAGATACGCAGTATTTT; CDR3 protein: CASSLLTDTQYF
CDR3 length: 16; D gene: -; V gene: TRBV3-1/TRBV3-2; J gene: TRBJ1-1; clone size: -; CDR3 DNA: TGTGCCAGCAGCCAAGAATTTGGAACGATGAACACTGAAGCTTTCTTT; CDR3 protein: CASSQEFGTMNTEAFF
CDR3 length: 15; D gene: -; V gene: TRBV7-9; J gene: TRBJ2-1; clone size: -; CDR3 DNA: TGTGCCAGCAGCTTACTTACCCCCTCCTACAATGAGCAGTTCTTC; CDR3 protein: CASSLLTPSYNEQFF
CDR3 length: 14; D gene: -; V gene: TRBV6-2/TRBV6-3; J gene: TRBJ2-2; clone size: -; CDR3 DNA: TGTGCCAGCAGTAGACCTTCTAGCGCCGGGGAGCTGTTTTTT; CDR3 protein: CASSRPSSAGELFF
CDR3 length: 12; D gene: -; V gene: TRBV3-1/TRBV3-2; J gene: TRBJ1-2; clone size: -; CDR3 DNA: TGTGCCAGCAGCCAATCCGGGGGTGGCTACACCTTC; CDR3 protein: CASSQSGGGYTF
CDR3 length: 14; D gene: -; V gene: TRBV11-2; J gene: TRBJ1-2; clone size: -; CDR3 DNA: TGTGCCAGCAGAAAAGTCGGGAGGAACTATGGCTACACCTTC; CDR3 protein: CASRKVGRNYGYTF
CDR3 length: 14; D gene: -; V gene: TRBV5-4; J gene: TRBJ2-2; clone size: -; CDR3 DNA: TGTGCCAGCAGCTTGGACGCGAACACCGGGGAGCTGTTTTTT; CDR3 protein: CASSLDANTGELFF
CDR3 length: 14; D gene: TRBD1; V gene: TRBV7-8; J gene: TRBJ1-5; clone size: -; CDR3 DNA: TGTGCCAGCAGCCTGGACAGGGTTCATCAGCCCCAGCATTTT; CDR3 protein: CASSLDRVHQPQHF
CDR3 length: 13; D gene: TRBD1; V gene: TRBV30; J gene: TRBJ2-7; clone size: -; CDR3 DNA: TGTGCCTGGAGCCCCCTCGGGACAGGCGAGCAGTACTTC; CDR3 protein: CAWSPLGTGEQYF
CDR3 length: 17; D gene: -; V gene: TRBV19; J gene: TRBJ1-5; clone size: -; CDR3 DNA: TGTGCCAGTAGTATAGTGGGGTCCCTTAATAGCAATCAGCCCCAGCATTTT; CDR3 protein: CASSIVGSLNSNQPQHF
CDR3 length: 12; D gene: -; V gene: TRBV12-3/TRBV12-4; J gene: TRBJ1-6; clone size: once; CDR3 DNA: TGTGCCAGCACCCGGACGGAGTCACCCCTCCACTTT; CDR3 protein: CASTRTESPLHF
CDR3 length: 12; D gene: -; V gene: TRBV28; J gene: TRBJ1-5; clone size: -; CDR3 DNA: TGTGCCAGCGTGGACCAGAATCAGCCCCAGCATTTT; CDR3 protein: CASVDQNQPQHF
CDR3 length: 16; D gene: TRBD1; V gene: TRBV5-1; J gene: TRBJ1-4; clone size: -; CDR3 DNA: TGCGCCAGCAGCCCGAATCCGGGACAGACTAATGAAAAACTGTTTTTT; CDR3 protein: CASSPNPGQTNEKLFF
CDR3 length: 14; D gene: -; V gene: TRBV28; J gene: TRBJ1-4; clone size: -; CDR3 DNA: TGTGCCAGCAGATACAGTGCAACTAATGAAAAACTGTTTTTT; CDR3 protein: CASRYSATNEKLFF
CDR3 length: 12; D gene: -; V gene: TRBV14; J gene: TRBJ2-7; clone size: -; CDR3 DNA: TGTGCCAGCAGCCAAATCGACAGCGAGCAGTACTTC; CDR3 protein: CASSQIDSEQYF
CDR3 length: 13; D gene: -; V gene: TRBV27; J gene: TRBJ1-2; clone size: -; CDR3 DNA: TGTGCCAGCAGTTTAGGGCAGAGCTATGGCTACACCTTC; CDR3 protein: CASSLGQSYGYTF
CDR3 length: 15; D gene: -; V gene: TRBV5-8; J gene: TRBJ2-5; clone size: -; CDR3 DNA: TGTGCCAGCAGCCCAGGGCCAACACGAGGGGAGACCCAGTACTTC; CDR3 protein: CASSPGPTRGETQYF
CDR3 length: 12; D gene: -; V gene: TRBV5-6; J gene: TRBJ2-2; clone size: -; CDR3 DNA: TGTGCCAGCAGCTTTTTCACCGGGGAGCTGTTTTTT; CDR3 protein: CASSFFTGELFF
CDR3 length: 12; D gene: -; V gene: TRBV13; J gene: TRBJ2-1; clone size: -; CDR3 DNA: TGTGCCACGCAGGGGGGGGTCCATGAGCAGTTCTTC; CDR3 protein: CATQGGVHEQFF
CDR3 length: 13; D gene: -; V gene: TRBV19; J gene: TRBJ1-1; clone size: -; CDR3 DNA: TGTGCCAGTAGTACGACAGCCACGACTGAAGCTTTCTTT; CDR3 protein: CASSTTATTEAFF
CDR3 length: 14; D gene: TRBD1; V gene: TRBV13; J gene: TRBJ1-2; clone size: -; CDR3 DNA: TGTGCCAGCAGCAGACCGGGACAGGCCTATGGCTACACCTTC; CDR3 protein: CASSRPGQAYGYTF
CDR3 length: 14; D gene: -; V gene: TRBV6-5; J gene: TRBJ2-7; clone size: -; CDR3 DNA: TGTGCCAGCAGCTCCGGGATCCTCTCCTACGAGCAGTACTTC; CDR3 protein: CASSSGILSYEQYF
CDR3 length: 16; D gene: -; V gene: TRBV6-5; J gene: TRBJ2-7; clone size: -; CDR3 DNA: TGTGCCAGCAGTTACTATCGGGATACTAGCTCCTACGAGCAGTACTTC; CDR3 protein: CASSYYRDTSSYEQYF
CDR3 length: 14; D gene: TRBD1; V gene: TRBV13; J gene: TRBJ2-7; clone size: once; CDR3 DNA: TGTGCCAGCAGCCTCCGGGGACAGGGGAACGAGCAGTACTTC; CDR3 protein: CASSLRGQGNEQYF
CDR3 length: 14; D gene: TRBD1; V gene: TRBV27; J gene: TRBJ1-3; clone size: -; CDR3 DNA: TGTGCCAGCAGCCCCGGGACAGCTAGAAACACCATATATTTT; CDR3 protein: CASSPGTARNTIYF
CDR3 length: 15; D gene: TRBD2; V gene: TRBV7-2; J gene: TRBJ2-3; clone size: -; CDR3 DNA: TGTGCCAGCAGCTTAACTAGCGGGGAGGCAGATACGCAGTATTTT; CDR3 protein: CASSLTSGEADTQYF
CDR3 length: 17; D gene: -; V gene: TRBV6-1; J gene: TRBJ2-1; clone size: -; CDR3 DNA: TGTGCCAGCAGTGGTAAGGGGGAGGCGAGCTCCTACAATGAGCAGTTCTTC; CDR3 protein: CASSGKGEASSYNEQFF
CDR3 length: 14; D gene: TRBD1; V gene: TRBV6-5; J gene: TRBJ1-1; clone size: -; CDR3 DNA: TGTGCCAGCAGGCCGGGACAGCTAAACACTGAAGCTTTCTTT; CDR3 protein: CASRPGQLNTEAFF
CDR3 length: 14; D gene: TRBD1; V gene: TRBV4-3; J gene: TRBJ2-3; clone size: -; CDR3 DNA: TGCGCCAGCAGCCAGGACAGGGGCGCAGATACGCAGTATTTT; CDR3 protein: CASSQDRGADTQYF
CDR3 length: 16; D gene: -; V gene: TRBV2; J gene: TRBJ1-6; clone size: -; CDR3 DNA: TGTGCCAGCACCACGGCAGGGCGTGGAAATAATTCACCCCTCCACTTT; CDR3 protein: CASTTAGRGNNSPLHF
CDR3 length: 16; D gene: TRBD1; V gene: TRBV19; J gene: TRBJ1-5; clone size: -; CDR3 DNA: TGTGCCAGTAGTAGTCGAGGACAGGGGGCGCGACAGCCCCAGCATTTT; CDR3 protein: CASSSRGQGARQPQHF
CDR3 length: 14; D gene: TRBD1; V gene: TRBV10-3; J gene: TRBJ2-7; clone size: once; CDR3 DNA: TGTGCCATCAGAGCCCCGGGACAGGTCTACGAGCAGTACTTC; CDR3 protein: CAIRAPGQVYEQYF
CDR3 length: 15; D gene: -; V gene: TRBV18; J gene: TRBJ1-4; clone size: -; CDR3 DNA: TGTGCCAGCTCAGGAGGAAGGGGCCTTAATGAAAAACTGTTTTTT; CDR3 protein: CASSGGRGLNEKLFF
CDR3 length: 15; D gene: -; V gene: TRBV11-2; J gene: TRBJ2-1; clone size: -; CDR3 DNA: TGTGCCAGCAGGAAAACGGGGGCGAGAAACAATGAGCAGTTCTTC; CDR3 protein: CASRKTGARNNEQFF
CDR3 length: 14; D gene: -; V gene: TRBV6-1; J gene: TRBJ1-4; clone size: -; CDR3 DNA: TGTGCCAGCAGTGAACGCAGGGTGGGTGAAAAACTGTTTTTT; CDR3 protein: CASSERRVGEKLFF
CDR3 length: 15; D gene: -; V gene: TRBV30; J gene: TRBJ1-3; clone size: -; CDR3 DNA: TGTGCCTGGAGTGTAGTGTCAGGGACTGGAAACACCATATATTTT; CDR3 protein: CAWSVVSGTGNTIYF
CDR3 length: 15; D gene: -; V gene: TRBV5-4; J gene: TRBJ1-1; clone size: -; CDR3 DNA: TGTGCCAGCAGCTTGGTGACAGGCGCCGCCACTGAAGCTTTCTTT; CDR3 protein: CASSLVTGAATEAFF
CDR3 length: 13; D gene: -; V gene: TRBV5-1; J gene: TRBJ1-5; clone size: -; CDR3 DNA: TGCGCCAGCAGCTTGTACAGGGACCAGCCCCAGCATTTT; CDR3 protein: CASSLYRDQPQHF
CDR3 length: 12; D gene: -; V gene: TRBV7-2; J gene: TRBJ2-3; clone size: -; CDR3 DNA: TGTGCCAGCAGCTACTCCAGGGCTACGCAGTATTTT; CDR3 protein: CASSYSRATQYF
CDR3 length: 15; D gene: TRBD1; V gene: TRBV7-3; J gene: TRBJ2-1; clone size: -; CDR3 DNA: TGTGCCAGCAGCCCCGGGACAGGGGTATACAATGAGCAGTTCTTC; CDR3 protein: CASSPGTGVYNEQFF
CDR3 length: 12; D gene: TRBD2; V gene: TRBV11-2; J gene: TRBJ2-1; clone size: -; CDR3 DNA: TGTGCCAGCAGCTTCCGGGAGGATGAGCAGTTCTTC; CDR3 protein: CASSFREDEQFF
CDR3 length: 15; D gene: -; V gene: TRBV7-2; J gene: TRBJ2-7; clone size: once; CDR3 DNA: TGTGCCAGCAGCTTAGCGGGTCAGGGGGGTCAAGAGCAGTACTTC; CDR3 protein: CASSLAGQGGQEQYF
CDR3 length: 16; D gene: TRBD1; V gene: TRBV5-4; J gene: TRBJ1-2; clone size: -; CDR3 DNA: TGTGCCAGCAGCTCAGGGGGACAGACAGCTAACTATGGCTACACCTTC; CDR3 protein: CASSSGGQTANYGYTF
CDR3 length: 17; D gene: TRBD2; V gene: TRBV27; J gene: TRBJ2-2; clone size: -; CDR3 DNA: TGTGCCAGCAGTTTACGGGTAGCGGGAGGATGGACCGGGGAGCTGTTTTTT; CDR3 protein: CASSLRVAGGWTGELFF
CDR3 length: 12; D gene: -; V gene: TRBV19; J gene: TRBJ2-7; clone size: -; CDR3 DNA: TGTGCCAGTAGCCCAGGGGCGGGGGAGCAGTACTTC; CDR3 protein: CASSPGAGEQYF
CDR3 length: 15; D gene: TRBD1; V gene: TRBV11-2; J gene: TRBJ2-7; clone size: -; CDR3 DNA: TGTGCCAGCAGCTTTAGGACAGGGACAACCTACGAGCAGTACTTC; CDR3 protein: CASSFRTGTTYEQYF
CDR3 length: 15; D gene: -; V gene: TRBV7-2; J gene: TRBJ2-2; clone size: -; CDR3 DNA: TGTGCCAGCAGCTTATACATACTGAACACCGGGGAGCTGTTTTTT; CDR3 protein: CASSLYILNTGELFF
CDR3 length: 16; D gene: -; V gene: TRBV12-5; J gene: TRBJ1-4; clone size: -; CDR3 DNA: TGTGCTAGTGGTTTGGTAAACGACAGTCTTAATGAAAAACTGTTTTTT; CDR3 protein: CASGLVNDSLNEKLFF
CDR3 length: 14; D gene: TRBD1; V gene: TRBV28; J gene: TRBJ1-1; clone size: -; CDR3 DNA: TGTGCCAGCAGTCCGTGGGGAGGGGGCTTTGAAGCTTTCTTT; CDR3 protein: CASSPWGGGFEAFF
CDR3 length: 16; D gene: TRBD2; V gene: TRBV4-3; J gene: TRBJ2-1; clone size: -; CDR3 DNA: TGCGCCAGCAGCCCCGTTATGCGGGAGTCGATCAATGAGCAGTTCTTC; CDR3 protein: CASSPVMRESINEQFF
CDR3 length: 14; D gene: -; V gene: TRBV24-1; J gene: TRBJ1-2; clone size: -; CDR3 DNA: TGTGCCACCAGTGATGGGGACTTGAATAATGGCTACACCTTC; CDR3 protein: CATSDGDLNNGYTF
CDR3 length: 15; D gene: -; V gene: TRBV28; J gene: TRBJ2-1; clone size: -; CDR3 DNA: TGTGCCAGCAGCTCTGCGGAGGGGGGCTACAATGAGCAGTTCTTC; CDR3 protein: CASSSAEGGYNEQFF
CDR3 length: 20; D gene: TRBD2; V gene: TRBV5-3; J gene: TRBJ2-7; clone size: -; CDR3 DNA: TGTGCCAGAAGCTTGGTTATAGCAGGGATATCTGGGAGCGGGACCTACGAGCAGTACTTC; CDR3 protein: CARSLVIAGISGSGTYEQYF
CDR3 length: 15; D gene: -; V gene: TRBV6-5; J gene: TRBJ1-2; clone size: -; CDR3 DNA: TGTGCCAGCAAAGGACTTACGGACCCTAACTATGGCTACACCTTC; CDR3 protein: CASKGLTDPNYGYTF